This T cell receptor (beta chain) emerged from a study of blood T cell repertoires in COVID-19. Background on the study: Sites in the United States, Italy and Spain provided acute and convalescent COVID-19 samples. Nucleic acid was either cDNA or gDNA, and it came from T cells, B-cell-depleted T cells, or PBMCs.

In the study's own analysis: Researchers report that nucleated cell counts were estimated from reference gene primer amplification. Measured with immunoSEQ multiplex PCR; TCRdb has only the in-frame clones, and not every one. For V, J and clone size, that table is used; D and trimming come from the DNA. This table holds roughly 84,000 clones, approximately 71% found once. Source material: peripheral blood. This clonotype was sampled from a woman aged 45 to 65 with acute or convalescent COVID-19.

As DNA, the CDR3 is TGCGCCAGCAGCTTCGTACAGGGGAACACTGAAGCTTTCTTT. Translation: CASSFVQGNTEAFF. This rearrangement joins TRBV5-1 to TRBJ1-1; tentative D call: TRBD1 (6 bases). The CDR3 extends over 14 amino acids. Trimming stripped 2 bases from V and 1 base from J, with 9 bases between. CDR1 and CDR2 from the germline V gene are SGHRS and YFSETQ.